Below are 17 T cell receptor beta chains sequenced from a single sample in a study of identical twins. TCRdb independently ran MiXCR on the 5' RACE reads; one entry per CDR3 protein. The sample holds about 890,000 distinct CDR3 sequences, roughly 12% seen once. This sample was shared with a second study, whose subject was yellow fever vaccine responses in identical twins.

Specimen: PBMCs. The receptors shown here come from a woman younger than 35 in good health.

The chain couples TRBV28 to TRBJ1-1; D remains unclear. CDR3 length equals 13 residues. Trimming took off 7 bases at V and 6 bases at J, with 15 bases between the two ends. Germline V lookup: CDR1 MDHEN, CDR2 SYDVKM. The CDR3 spells CASTYVGRPEAFF. As DNA, the CDR3 is TGTGCCAGCACCTATGTGGGCAGACCTGAAGCTTTCTTT.

This clonotype has a handful of counts. CDR3 sequence (DNA): TGTGCCAGCAGCCAAGGGAGCGGCTTTATCTACGAGCAGTACTTC. Its protein product is CASSQGSGFIYEQYF. The chain joins TRBV3-1 to TRBJ2-7, with a weak D call TRBD2 (5 bases). Trimming took 1 base from V and 3 from J, leaving 13 bases between them. The CDR3 contains 15 residues. Germline V gene data show CDR1 as LGHDT and CDR2 as YNNKEL (reference sequence).

The chain has TRBV6-6 and TRBJ2-7; D possibly matches TRBD1 or TRBD2 (5 bases each). V was pared by 4 bases and J by 7 bases, with 14 bases between. This CDR3 contains 13 residues. The V gene's germline CDR1 is MNHNY and CDR2 SVGAGI (reference sequence). Written as DNA, the CDR3 is TGTGCCAGCAGTTCACTCGATGGGGGAGAGCAGTACTTC. This gives the protein CASSSLDGGEQYF.

This clonotype was picked up a small number of times. V is TRBV5-1 and J is TRBJ1-1; 7 nucleotides align to TRBD1. J lost 0 bases, V lost 3 bases, and 5 bases had no gene match. CDR1 and CDR2 (germline): SGHRS, YFSETQ. CDR3 size: 15 residues. The CDR3 protein is CASSSGTEMNTEAFF. In DNA, the CDR3 is TGCGCCAGCAGCTCCGGGACAGAAATGAACACTGAAGCTTTCTTT.

The chain is built from TRBV7-9 and TRBJ2-7, with 7 bases that match TRBD1. The CDR3 length is 16 residues. The germline gives CDR1 SEHNR, CDR2 FQNEAQ (reference sequence). V lost 5 bases, J lost 4 bases, and 14 bases stayed unmatched. CDR3 sequence reads: CASSVKQGLFGYEQYF. The CDR3, as DNA: TGTGCCAGCAGCGTAAAACAGGGGCTCTTTGGGTACGAGCAGTACTTC.

Only a few counts were recorded for this clonotype. The rearrangement links TRBV27 to TRBJ2-3, with D unresolved. This CDR3 region has 16 residues. CDR1 and CDR2 from the germline V gene are MNHEY and SMNVEV (reference sequence). Trimming took 6 bases from V and 0 from J, leaving 16 bases between them. The CDR3 protein is CASRRSRPISTDTQYF. Written as DNA, the CDR3 is TGTGCCAGCAGACGGTCTAGACCCATTAGCACAGATACGCAGTATTTT.

This clonotype was seen at least ten times. The V call is TRBV11-3, the J call TRBJ2-2, with D possibly being TRBD2 (5 bases). V was pared by 0 bases and J by 2 bases, with 10 bases between. CDR1 and CDR2 from the germline V gene are SGHNT and YENEEA. CDR3 length: 16 residues. In nucleotides, the CDR3 is TGTGCCAGCAGCTTAGATCGAGGGAGAAACACCGGGGAGCTGTTTTTT. This encodes CASSLDRGRNTGELFF.

This clonotype showed up many times. V gene TRBV28 combines with J gene TRBJ2-1; D not certain. Germline V gene sequence: CDR1 MDHEN, CDR2 SYDVKM. The CDR3 covers 12 residues. Trimming removed 8 bases at V and 0 bases at J, with 5 bases between. CDR3 DNA sequence: TGTGCCAGCGGGTTCTCCTACAATGAGCAGTTCTTC. Protein sequence: CASGFSYNEQFF.

This clonotype was seen a handful of times. Relative to the germline gene, one junction end is altered; a read error may explain this. The rearrangement joins TRBV12-3 or TRBV12-4 to TRBJ2-3; TRBD2 agrees at 8 bases. The CDR3 length is 13 residues. CDR3 residues: CASSLIGTRGTDF. CDR3 nucleotides: TGTGCCAGCAGTTTAATTGGGACTAGAGGTACCGATTTT.

This clonotype turned up a few times. This sequence joins TRBV20-1 and TRBJ1-1; weak D call: TRBD1 (6 bases). Trimming cost V 1 base and J 0 bases, with 15 bases left between them. The CDR3 contains 16 residues. The germline V gene encodes CDR1 DFQATT and CDR2 SNEGSKA (reference sequence). The DNA of the CDR3 is TGCAGTGCTAGAGCTTTGACAGGAGTTATGAACACTGAAGCTTTCTTT. Translating gives CSARALTGVMNTEAFF.

This clonotype was detected only a few times. V and J are TRBV3-1 and TRBJ1-1, with 9 bases that match TRBD1. V lost 2 bases to trimming and J lost 11 bases; unmatched junction nucleotides: 3. Looked up from germline, CDR1 is LGHDT and CDR2 is YNNKEL (reference sequence). The CDR3 runs 12 residues. The CDR3 nucleotides are TGTGCCAGCAGCCAACGGGACAGGGACGCTTTCTTT. Amino acid sequence: CASSQRDRDAFF.

This sequence joins TRBV28 and TRBJ2-5, with D possibly matching TRBD2 (6 bases). The CDR3 totals 14 residues. CDR1 and CDR2 from the germline V gene are MDHEN and SYDVKM. With 4 bases removed from V and 5 bases from J, the gap between germline ends came to 14 bases. Written as DNA, the CDR3 is TGTGCCAGCAGTTCACCGACTAGTGCGGAGACCCAGTACTTC. This codes for CASSSPTSAETQYF.

In this sample, this clonotype turned up a few times. V usage is TRBV5-1 and J usage is TRBJ2-1, with 7 nucleotides matching TRBD2. Germline V lookup: CDR1 SGHRS, CDR2 YFSETQ. The CDR3 is 16 residues long. Trimming took 4 bases from V and 0 from J; bases not matched to a gene: 7. In nucleotides, the CDR3 is TGCGCCAGCAGCCCGCCCCTAGCGGACTCCTACAATGAGCAGTTCTTC. Protein product: CASSPPLADSYNEQFF.

This chain connects TRBV4-1 to TRBJ2-2; no clear D gene. Per the germline V gene, CDR1 is MGHRA and CDR2 is YSYEKL. The V gene lost 2 bases and the J gene lost 5 bases, with 15 bases spanning the gap. The CDR3 length is 16 residues. CDR3 bases: TGCGCCAGCAGCCAACCCCCGAAGAACCCTACCGGGGAGCTGTTTTTT. This gives the protein CASSQPPKNPTGELFF.

This clonotype was found a few times. The CDR3 reads CASSATSGISDTQYF. CDR3 nucleotide sequence: TGCGCCAGCAGTGCTACTAGCGGGATCTCAGATACGCAGTATTTT. The rearrangement joins TRBV5-1 to TRBJ2-3; 10 nucleotides agree with TRBD2. The CDR3 loop spans 15 amino acids. From germline, CDR1 is SGHRS and CDR2 YFSETQ. The ends lost 5 bases at V and 4 bases at J; junction bases unmatched: 7.

V gene TRBV11-1 combines with J gene TRBJ2-1; D unresolved. The CDR3 runs to 18 residues. V gave up 2 bases and J gave up 1 base, with 18 bases separating them. CDR1 is SGHAT and CDR2 is FQDESV in the germline V gene (reference sequence). CDR3 region: CASSLMFVLGQSYNEQFF. CDR3 nucleotide sequence: TGTGCCAGCAGCTTAATGTTTGTTTTGGGTCAGTCCTACAATGAGCAGTTCTTC.

This chain uses TRBV6-1 with TRBJ2-6, with no clear D. Between the trimmed V and J ends, which lost 6 bases and 0 bases, there was a span of 12 bases. CDR1 is MNHNS and CDR2 is SASEGT in the germline V gene. This CDR3 has 16 amino acids. The CDR3 DNA reads as TGTGCCAGCAGGAAGGACCTCAGCTCTGGGGCCAACGTCCTGACTTTC. This gives the protein CASRKDLSSGANVLTF.